A selection of T cell receptor beta chains follows, all from one sample in a study of CD8+ T cells in alopecia areata. Libraries were prepared by immunoSEQ multiplex PCR; TCRdb keeps only in-frame clonotypes and omits some of them. Of about 74,000 clones detected, 29% appear once; the ten largest clones hold 14% to 15%. This sample comprised CD8+ T cells sorted from blood, obtained at week 4, from a patient treated with tofacitinib. The receptors stem from a human donor with alopecia areata. Both conserved end residues are part of each CDR3. Each record gives: V gene, D gene, clone size, J gene, CDR3 protein, CDR3 DNA. A D gene is named only where the DNA matches it firmly. Clone size is not always given. Where it is, it says once, few, many or a class for expanded clones.

TRBV13	-	many	TRBJ2-7	CASSSMREVGSYEQYF	TGTGCCAGCAGCTCCATGAGAGAGGTGGGGTCCTACGAGCAGTACTTC
TRBV5-6	-	-	TRBJ2-5	CASSLGTNQETQYF	TGTGCCAGCAGCCTAGGGACAAACCAAGAGACCCAGTACTTC
TRBV29-1	-	few	TRBJ2-7	CSVGPGAYEQYF	TGCAGCGTTGGGCCGGGGGCCTACGAGCAGTACTTC
TRBV5-1	TRBD2	few	TRBJ2-3	CASSLASGTVTDTQYF	TGCGCCAGCAGCTTGGCTAGCGGGACCGTCACAGATACGCAGTATTTT
TRBV14	-	few	TRBJ2-4	CASSRVGDPKNIQYF	TGTGCCAGCAGCCGGGTGGGAGACCCCAAAAACATTCAGTACTTC
TRBV29-1	TRBD2	-	TRBJ2-1	CSVPPAISGIYNEQFF	TGCAGCGTTCCCCCCGCGATTAGCGGGATCTACAATGAGCAGTTCTTC
TRBV29-1	-	-	TRBJ2-1	CSVRDNEQFF	TGCAGCGTACGAGACAATGAGCAGTTCTTC
TRBV7-9	-	-	TRBJ1-2	CASSPGHLNYGYTF	TGTGCCAGCAGCCCCGGACACCTAAACTATGGCTACACCTTC
TRBV29-1	-	few	TRBJ2-2	CSVASSSGELFF	TGCAGCGTTGCTTCGAGTTCCGGGGAGCTGTTTTTT
TRBV5-1	-	-	TRBJ1-1	CASSLDRNTEAFF	TGCGCCAGCAGCTTGGACAGGAACACTGAAGCTTTCTTT
TRBV27	-	few	TRBJ1-1	CASSEFGATEAFF	TGTGCCAGCAGTGAGTTCGGGGCCACTGAAGCTTTCTTT
TRBV29-1	-	few	TRBJ2-2	CSVLSGELFF	TGCAGCGTTTTATCTGGGGAGCTGTTTTTT
TRBV29-1	-	-	TRBJ1-2	CSVEALGGPLYGYTF	TGCAGCGTTGAAGCCCTCGGGGGGCCTCTCTATGGCTACACCTTC
TRBV9	-	-	TRBJ2-5	CASSVTGTLQETQYF	TGTGCCAGCAGCGTAACTGGGACCCTCCAAGAGACCCAGTACTTC
TRBV27	-	-	TRBJ2-7	CASSLGQAETPYEQYF	TGTGCCAGCAGTTTGGGGCAGGCAGAGACGCCCTACGAGCAGTACTTC
TRBV7-2	-	few	TRBJ1-5	CASSLPLRWLIQPQHF	TGTGCCAGCAGCTTACCTTTGCGCTGGCTAATACAGCCCCAGCATTTT
TRBV7-2	-	few	TRBJ1-5	CASSMHGGNSNQPQHF	TGTGCCAGCAGCATGCACGGGGGCAATAGTAATCAGCCCCAGCATTTT
TRBV13	-	few	TRBJ2-5	CASRPGDRTTLQETQYF	TGTGCCAGCAGGCCTGGAGACAGAACTACCCTCCAAGAGACCCAGTACTTC
TRBV2	TRBD1	-	TRBJ1-2	CASSEDRGLVYGYTF	TGTGCCAGCAGTGAGGACAGGGGGCTGGTCTATGGCTACACCTTC
TRBV29-1	TRBD1	-	TRBJ2-1	CSVPDRASYNEQFF	TGCAGCGTTCCCGACAGGGCGAGCTACAATGAGCAGTTCTTC
TRBV9	-	-	TRBJ1-5	CASTPADGFNQPQHF	TGTGCCAGCACCCCAGCTGACGGATTCAATCAGCCCCAGCATTTT
TRBV7-9	-	-	TRBJ2-5	CASSLVRGETQYF	TGTGCCAGCAGCTTAGTGAGGGGGGAGACCCAGTACTTC
TRBV29-1	-	-	TRBJ1-5	CSVVIVQGNSNQPQHF	TGCAGCGTTGTAATCGTCCAGGGAAATAGCAATCAGCCCCAGCATTTT
TRBV29-1	TRBD1	-	TRBJ2-7	CSVEDPGGTGRFMGEQYF	TGCAGCGTTGAAGATCCGGGTGGGACAGGGAGATTTATGGGCGAGCAGTACTTC